This TCR beta chain was obtained from a study of blood T cell repertoires in COVID-19. Study summary: COVID-19 samples collected from the United States, Italy and Spain covered acute and convalescent phases. Nucleic acid was either cDNA or gDNA, and it came from T cells, B-cell-depleted T cells, or PBMCs.

Germline V lookup: CDR1 SGHRS, CDR2 YFSETQ. The germline V and J ends were trimmed by 1 base and 3 bases, with 14 bases remaining between them. This CDR3 is 15 amino acids long. The authors' processing: Estimates of nucleated cell counts were drawn from the amplification of reference gene primers. Measured with immunoSEQ multiplex PCR; TCRdb has only the in-frame clones, and not every one. D and trimming were read from the DNA, whereas the V and J calls and clone size are those reported in that table. The table lists 150,000 to 200,000 clones, around 86% of them singletons. What was sequenced was peripheral blood. The chain employs TRBV5-1 and TRBJ2-7; D uncertain. The TCR was taken from a man between 65 and 79 years old who had recovered from COVID-19. The CDR3 loop reads CASSLQSLSGYEQYF. The DNA of the CDR3 is TGCGCCAGCAGCTTGCAATCCCTGAGTGGCTACGAGCAGTACTTC.